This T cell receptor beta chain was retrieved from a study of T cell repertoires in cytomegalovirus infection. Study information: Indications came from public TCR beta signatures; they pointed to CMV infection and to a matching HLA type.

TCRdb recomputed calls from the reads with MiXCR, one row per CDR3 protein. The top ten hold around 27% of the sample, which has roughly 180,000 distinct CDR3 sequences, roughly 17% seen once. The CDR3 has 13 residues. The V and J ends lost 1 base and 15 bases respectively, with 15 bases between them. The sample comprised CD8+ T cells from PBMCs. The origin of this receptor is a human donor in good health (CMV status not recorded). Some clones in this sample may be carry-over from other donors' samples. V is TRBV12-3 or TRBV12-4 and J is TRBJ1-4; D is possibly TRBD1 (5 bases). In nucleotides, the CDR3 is TGTGCCAGCAGTTTAGAGGGACGGCCAGGCGTGTTTTTT. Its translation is CASSLEGRPGVFF.